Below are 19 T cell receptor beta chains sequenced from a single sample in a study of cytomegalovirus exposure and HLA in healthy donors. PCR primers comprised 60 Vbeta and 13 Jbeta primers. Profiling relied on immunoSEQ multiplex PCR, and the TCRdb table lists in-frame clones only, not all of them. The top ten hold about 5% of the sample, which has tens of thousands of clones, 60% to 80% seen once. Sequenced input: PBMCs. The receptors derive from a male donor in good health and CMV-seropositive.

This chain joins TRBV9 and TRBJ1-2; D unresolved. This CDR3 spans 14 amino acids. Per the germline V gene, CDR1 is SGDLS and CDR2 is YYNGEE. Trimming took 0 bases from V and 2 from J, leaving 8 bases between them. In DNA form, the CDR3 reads TGTGCCAGCAGCGTAGCGTCGGAGAACTATGGCTACACCTTC. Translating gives CASSVASENYGYTF.

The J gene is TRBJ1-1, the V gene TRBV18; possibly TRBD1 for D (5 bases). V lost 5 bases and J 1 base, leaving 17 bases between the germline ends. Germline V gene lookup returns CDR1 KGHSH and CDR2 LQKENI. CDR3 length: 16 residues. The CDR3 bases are TGTGCCAGCTCATCTTCTCATGGGGCCTGGAACACTGAAGCTTTCTTT. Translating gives CASSSSHGAWNTEAFF.

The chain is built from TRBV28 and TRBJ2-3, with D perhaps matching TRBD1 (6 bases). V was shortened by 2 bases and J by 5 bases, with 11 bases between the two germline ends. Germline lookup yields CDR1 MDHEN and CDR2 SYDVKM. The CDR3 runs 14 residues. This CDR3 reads CASSLEAGVDTQYF. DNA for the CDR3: TGTGCCAGCAGTTTAGAGGCAGGGGTAGATACGCAGTATTTT.

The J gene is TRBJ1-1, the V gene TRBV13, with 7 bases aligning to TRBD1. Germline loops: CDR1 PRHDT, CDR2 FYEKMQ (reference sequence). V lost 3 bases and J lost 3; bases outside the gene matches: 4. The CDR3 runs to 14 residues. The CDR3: CASSLGQLYTEAFF. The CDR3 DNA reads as TGTGCCAGCAGCTTGGGACAGCTCTACACTGAAGCTTTCTTT.

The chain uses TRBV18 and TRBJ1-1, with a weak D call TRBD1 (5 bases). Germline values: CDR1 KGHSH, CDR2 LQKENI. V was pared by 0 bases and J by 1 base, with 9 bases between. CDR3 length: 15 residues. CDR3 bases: TGTGCCAGCTCACCACCCTTGGGGCGGAACACTGAAGCTTTCTTT. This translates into CASSPPLGRNTEAFF.

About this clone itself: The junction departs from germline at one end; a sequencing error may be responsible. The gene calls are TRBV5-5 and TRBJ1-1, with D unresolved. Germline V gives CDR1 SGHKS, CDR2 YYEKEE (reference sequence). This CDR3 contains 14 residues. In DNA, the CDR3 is TGTGCCAGCAGCCTCCCGACGGGGAACGCTGAAGCTTTCTTT. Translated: CASSLPTGNAEAFF.

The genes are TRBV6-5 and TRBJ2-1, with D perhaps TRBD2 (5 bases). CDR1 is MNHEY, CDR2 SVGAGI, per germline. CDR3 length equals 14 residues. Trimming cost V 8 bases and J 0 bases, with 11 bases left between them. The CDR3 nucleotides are TGTGCCAGCCAAGACGGGGTCTCCTACAATGAGCAGTTCTTC. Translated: CASQDGVSYNEQFF.

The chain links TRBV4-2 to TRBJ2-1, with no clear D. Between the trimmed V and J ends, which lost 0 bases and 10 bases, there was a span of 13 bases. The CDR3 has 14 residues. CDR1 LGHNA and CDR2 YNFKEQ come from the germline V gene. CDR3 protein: CASSQEVPESEQFF. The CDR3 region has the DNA TGTGCCAGCAGCCAAGAGGTCCCGGAGTCGGAGCAGTTCTTC.

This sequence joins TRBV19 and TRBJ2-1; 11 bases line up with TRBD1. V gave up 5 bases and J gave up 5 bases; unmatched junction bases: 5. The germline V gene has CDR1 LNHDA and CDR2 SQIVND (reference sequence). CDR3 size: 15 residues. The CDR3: CASSWDRGLNNEQFF. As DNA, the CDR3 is TGTGCCAGTAGTTGGGACAGGGGGTTGAACAATGAGCAGTTCTTC.

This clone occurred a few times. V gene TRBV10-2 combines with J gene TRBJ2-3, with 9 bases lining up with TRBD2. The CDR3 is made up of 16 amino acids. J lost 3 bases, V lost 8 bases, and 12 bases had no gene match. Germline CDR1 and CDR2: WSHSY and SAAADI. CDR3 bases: TGCGCCAGCGGGGGACCGATAGCGGGGGTGACAGATACGCAGTATTTT. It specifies CASGGPIAGVTDTQYF.

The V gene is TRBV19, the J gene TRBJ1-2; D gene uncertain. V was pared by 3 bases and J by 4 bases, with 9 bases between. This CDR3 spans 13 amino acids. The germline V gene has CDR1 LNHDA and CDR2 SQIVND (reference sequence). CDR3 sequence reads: CASSMAGSYGYTF. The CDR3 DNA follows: TGTGCCAGTAGTATGGCAGGCTCCTATGGCTACACCTTC.

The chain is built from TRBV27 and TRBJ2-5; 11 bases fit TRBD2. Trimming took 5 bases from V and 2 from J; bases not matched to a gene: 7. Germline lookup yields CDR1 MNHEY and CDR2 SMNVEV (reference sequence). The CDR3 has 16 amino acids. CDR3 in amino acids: CASSPETSGVQETQYF. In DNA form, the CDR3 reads TGTGCCAGCAGTCCGGAGACTAGCGGGGTACAAGAGACCCAGTACTTC.

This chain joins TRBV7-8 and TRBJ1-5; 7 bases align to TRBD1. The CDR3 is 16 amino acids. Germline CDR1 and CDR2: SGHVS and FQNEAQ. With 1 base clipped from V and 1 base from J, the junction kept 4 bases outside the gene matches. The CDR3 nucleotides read TGTGCCAGCAGCTTAGGAGGGGGCGGGAGCAATCAGCCCCAGCATTTT. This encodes CASSLGGGGSNQPQHF.

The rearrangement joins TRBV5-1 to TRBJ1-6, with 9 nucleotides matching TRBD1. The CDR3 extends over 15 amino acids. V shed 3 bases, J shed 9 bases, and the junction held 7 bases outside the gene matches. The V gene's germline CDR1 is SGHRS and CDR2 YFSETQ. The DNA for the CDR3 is TGCGCCAGCAGCTCAGGATCGACAGGGGGTTCACCCCTCCACTTT. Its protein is CASSSGSTGGSPLHF.

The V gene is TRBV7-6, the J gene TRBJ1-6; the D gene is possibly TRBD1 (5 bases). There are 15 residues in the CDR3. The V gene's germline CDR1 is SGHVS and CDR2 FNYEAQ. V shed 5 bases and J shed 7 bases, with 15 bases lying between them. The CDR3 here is CASSLRGGGNSPLHF. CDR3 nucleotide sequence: TGTGCCAGCAGCCTAAGGGGCGGTGGCAATTCACCCCTCCACTTT.

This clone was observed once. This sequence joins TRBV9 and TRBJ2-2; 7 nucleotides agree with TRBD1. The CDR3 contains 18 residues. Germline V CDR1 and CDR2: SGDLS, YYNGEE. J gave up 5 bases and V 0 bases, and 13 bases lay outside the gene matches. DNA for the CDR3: TGTGCCAGCAGCGTAGGTAGGGGGCCCAAGAGGGTTACCGGGGAGCTGTTTTTT. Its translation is CASSVGRGPKRVTGELFF. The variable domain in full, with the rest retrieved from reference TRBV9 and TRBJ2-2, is DSGVTQTPKHLITATGQRVTLRCSPRSGDLSVYWYQQSLDQGLQFLIQYYNGEERAKGNILERFSAQQFPDLHSELNLSSLELGDSALYFCASSVGRGPKRVTGELFFGEGSRLTVL.

The CDR3 DNA reads as TGTGCCAGTAGTCCTAGCGGGCATGGTGAAGCTTTCTTT. Its translation is CASSPSGHGEAFF. The chain combines TRBV19 with TRBJ1-1; D remains ambiguous. Germline CDR1 reads LNHDA; CDR2 reads SQIVND (reference sequence). Trimming shortened V by 5 bases and J by 7 bases, and 14 bases separated the two germline ends. This CDR3 is 13 amino acids long.

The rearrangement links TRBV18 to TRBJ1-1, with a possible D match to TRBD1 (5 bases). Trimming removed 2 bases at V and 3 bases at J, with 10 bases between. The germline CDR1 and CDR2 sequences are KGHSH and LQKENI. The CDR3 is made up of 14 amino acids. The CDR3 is CASSPSGLYTEAFF. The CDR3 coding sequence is TGTGCCAGCTCACCATCAGGGCTGTACACTGAAGCTTTCTTT.

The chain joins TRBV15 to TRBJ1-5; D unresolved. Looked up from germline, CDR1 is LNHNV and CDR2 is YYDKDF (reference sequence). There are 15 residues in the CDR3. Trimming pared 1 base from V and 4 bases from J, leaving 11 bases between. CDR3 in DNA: TGTGCCACCAGCAGAGTGGTGGCCGTAAATCAGCCCCAGCATTTT. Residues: CATSRVVAVNQPQHF.